This TCR beta chain comes out of a study of cytomegalovirus exposure and HLA in healthy donors. Germline CDR1 MRHNA, CDR2 SNTAGT. The CDR3 loop spans 15 amino acids. V was trimmed by 6 bases and J by 2 bases, leaving 16 bases between them. Primers included in the PCR were 60 Vbeta and 13 Jbeta primers. Generated by immunoSEQ multiplex PCR, the TCRdb table keeps only in-frame clones and is missing some. Of 90,000 to 140,000 clones in the sample, approximately 70% were seen once. Source material: PBMCs. The receptor's source is a man under 40 in good health and CMV-seronegative. The V gene is TRBV6-4, the J gene TRBJ2-5, with TRBD2 as a possible D gene (6 bases). CDR3 nucleotides: TGTGCCAGCAGCCCAGTCGCGGGAAGTCAAGAGACCCAGTACTTC. Translated, it gives CASSPVAGSQETQYF.